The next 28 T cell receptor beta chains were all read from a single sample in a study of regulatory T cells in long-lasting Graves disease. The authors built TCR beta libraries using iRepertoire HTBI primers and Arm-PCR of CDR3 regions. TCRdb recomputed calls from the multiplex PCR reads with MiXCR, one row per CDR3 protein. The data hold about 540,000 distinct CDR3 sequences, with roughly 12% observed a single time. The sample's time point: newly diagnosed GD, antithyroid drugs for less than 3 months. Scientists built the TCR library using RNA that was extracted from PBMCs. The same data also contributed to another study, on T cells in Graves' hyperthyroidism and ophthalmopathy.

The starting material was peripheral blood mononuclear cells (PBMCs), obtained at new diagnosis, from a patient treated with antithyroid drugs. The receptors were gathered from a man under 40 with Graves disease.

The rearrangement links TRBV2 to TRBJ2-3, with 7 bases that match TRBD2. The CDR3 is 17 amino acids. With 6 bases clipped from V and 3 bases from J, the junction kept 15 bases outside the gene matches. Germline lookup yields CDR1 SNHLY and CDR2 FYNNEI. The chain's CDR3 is CASRGFKLAVLTDTQYF. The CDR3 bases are TGTGCCAGCAGGGGCTTTAAGCTAGCGGTATTGACAGATACGCAGTATTTT.

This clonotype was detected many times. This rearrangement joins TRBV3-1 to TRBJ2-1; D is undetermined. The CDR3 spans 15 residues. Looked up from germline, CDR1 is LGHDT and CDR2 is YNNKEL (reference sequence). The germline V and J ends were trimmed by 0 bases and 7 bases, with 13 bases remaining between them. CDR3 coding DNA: TGTGCCAGCAGCCAAGATTGGGATTCCAGGAATGAGCAGTTCTTC. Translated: CASSQDWDSRNEQFF.

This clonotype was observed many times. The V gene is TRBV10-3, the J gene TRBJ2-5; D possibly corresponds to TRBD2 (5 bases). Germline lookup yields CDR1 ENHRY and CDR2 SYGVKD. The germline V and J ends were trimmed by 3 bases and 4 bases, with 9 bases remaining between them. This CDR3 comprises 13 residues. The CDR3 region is CAISEPSGETQYF. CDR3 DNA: TGTGCCATCAGTGAACCGAGCGGAGAGACCCAGTACTTC.

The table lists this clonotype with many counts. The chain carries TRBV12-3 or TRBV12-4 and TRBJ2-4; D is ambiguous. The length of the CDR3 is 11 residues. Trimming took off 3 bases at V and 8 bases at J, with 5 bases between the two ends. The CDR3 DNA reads TGTGCCAGCAGTTTGTCTGACATTCAGTACTTC. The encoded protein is CASSLSDIQYF.

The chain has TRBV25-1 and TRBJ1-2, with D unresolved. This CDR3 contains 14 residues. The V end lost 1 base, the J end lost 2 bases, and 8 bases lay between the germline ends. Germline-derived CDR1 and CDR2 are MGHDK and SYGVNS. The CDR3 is CASSESGLNYGYTF. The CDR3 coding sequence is TGTGCCAGCAGTGAATCGGGCCTCAACTATGGCTACACCTTC.

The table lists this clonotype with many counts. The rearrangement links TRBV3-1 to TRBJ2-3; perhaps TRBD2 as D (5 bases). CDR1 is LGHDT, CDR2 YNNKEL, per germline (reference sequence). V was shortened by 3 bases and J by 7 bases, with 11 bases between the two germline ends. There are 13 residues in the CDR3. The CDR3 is CASSQLASNTQYF. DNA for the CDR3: TGTGCCAGCAGCCAGCTAGCTTCGAATACGCAGTATTTT.

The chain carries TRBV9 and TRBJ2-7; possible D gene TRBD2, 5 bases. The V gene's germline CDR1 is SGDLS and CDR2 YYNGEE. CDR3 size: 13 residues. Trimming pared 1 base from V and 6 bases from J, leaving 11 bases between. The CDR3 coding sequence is TGTGCCAGCAGCGTACTTGGAGGTGGCGAGCAGTACTTC. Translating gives CASSVLGGGEQYF. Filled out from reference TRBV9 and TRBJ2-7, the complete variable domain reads DSGVTQTPKHLITATGQRVTLRCSPRSGDLSVYWYQQSLDQGLQFLIQYYNGEERAKGNILERFSAQQFPDLHSELNLSSLELGDSALYFCASSVLGGGEQYFGPGTRLTVT.

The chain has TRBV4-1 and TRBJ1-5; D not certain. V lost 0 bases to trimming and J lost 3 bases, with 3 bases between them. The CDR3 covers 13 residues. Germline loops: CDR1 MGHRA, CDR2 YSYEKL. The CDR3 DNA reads TGCGCCAGCAGCCAAGATTACAATCAGCCCCAGCATTTT. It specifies CASSQDYNQPQHF.

Written as DNA, the CDR3 is TGCGCCAGCAGCTCGGGACAGGCTCGGGGTACTGAAGCTTTCTTT. Encoded protein: CASSSGQARGTEAFF. This rearrangement joins TRBV5-1 to TRBJ1-1, with TRBD1 identical over 8 bases. CDR1 is SGHRS and CDR2 is YFSETQ in the germline V gene. This CDR3 has 15 residues. V was clipped by 3 bases and J by 5 bases; unmatched bases: 9.

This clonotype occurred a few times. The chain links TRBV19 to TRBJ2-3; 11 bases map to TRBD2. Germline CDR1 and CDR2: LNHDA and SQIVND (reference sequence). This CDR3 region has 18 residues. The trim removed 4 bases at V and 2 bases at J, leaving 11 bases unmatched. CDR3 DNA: TGTGCCAGTAGTACCCAACCAGGGACTAGCGGTATCACAGATACGCAGTATTTT. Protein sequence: CASSTQPGTSGITDTQYF.

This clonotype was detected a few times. For the CDR3, the DNA is TGTGCCAGCTCTCCCACCCAGGACAGGGTCAATGAGCAGTTCTTC. Its translation is CASSPTQDRVNEQFF. This sequence joins TRBV18 and TRBJ2-1; 8 nucleotides match TRBD1. CDR1 is KGHSH and CDR2 is LQKENI in the germline V gene. This CDR3 spans 15 amino acids. The V and J ends lost 6 bases and 6 bases, in that order; junction bases with no gene match: 10. Full variable domain (rest looked up from reference TRBV18 and TRBJ2-1): NAGVMQNPRHLVRRRGQEARLRCSPMKGHSHVYWYRQLPEEGLKFMVYLQKENIIDESGMPKERFSAEFPKEGPSILRIQQVVRGDSAAYFCASSPTQDRVNEQFFGPGTRLTVL.

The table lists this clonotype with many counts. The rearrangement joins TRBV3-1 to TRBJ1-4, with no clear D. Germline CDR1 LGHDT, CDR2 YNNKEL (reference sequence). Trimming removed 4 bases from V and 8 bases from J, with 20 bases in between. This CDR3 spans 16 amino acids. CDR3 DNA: TGTGCCAGCAGCCGGCGAAATGGACCCGCGAGGGAAAAACTGTTTTTT. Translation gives CASSRRNGPAREKLFF.

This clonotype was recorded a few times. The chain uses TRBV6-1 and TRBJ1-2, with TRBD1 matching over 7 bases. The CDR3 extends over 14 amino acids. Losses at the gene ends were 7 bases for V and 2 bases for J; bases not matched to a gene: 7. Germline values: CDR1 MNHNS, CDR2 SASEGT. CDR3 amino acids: CASNQGTVNYGYTF. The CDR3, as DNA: TGTGCCAGCAACCAAGGGACAGTAAACTATGGCTACACCTTC.

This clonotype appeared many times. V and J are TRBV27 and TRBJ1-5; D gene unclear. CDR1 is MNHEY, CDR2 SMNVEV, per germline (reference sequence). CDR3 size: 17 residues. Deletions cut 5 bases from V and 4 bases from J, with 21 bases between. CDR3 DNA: TGTGCCAGCAGTCCAACCGCCGGACGCCGTCAGAATCAGCCCCAGCATTTT. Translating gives CASSPTAGRRQNQPQHF.

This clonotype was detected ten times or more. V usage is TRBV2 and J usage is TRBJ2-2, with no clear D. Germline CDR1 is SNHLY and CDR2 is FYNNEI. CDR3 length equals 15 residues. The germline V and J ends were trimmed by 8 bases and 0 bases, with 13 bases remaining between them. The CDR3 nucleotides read TGTGCCAGCGGCGGCAGGAATCCGAACACCGGGGAGCTGTTTTTT. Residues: CASGGRNPNTGELFF.

CDR3 protein: CASSADYFTDTQYF. The DNA for the CDR3 is TGTGCCAGCAGCGCCGACTATTTCACAGATACGCAGTATTTT. The V call is TRBV9, the J call TRBJ2-3, with a tentative D call TRBD2 (5 bases). The V and J ends lost 3 bases and 2 bases respectively, with 10 bases between them. Germline V gene lookup returns CDR1 SGDLS and CDR2 YYNGEE. The CDR3 length is 14 residues.

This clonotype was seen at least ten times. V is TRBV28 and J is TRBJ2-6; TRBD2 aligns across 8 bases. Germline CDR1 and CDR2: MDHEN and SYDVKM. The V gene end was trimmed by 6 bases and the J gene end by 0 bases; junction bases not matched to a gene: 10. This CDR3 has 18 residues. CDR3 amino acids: CASSSSGLGSSGANVLTF. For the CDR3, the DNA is TGTGCCAGCAGCTCTAGCGGGCTCGGGAGCTCTGGGGCCAACGTCCTGACTTTC.

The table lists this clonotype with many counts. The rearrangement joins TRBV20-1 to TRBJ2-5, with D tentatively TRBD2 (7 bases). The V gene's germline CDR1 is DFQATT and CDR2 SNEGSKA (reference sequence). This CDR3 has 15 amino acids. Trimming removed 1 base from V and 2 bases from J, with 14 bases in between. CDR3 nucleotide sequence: TGCAGTGCTAGAGCGATTGCGGGGGCTCAAGAGACCCAGTACTTC. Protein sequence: CSARAIAGAQETQYF.

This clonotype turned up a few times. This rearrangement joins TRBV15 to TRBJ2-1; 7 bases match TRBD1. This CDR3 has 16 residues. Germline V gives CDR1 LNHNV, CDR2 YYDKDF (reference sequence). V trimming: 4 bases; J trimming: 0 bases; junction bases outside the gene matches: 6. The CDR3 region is CATSKARDSSYNEQFF. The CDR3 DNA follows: TGTGCCACCAGCAAAGCCCGGGACAGCTCCTACAATGAGCAGTTCTTC.

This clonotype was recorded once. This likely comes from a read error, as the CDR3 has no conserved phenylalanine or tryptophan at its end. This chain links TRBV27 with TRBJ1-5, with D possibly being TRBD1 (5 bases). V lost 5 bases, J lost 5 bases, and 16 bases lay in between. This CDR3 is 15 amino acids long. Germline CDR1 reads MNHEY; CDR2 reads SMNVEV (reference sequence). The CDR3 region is CASSPQGLRDQPQHL. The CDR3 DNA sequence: TGTGCCAGCAGTCCGCAGGGCTTACGTGATCAGCCCCAGCATCTT.

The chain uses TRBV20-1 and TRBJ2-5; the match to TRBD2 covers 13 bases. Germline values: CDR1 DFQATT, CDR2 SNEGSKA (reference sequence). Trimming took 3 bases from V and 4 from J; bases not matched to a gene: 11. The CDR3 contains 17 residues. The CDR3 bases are TGCAGTGCTAGCAGTGGGGGACTAGCGGGACGAGGAGAGACCCAGTACTTC. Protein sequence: CSASSGGLAGRGETQYF.

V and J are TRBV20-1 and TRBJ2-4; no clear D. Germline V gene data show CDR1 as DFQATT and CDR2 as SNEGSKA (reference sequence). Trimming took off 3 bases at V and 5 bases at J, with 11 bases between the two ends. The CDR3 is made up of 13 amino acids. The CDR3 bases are TGCAGTGCTAGGGTGGTCAATCAAAACATTCAGTACTTC. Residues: CSARVVNQNIQYF.

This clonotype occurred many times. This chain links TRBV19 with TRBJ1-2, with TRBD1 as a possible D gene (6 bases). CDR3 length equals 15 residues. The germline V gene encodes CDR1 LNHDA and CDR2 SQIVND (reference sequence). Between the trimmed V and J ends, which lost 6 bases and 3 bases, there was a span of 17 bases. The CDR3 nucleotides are TGTGCCAGTAGCAGACAGGACCCCGGGGACTATGGCTACACCTTC. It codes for CASSRQDPGDYGYTF.

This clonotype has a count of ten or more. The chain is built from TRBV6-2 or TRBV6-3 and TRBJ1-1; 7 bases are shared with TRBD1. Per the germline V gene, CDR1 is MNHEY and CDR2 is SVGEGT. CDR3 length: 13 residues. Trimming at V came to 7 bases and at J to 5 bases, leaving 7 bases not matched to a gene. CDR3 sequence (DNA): TGTGCCAGCAACACCGGGACAGAGACTGAAGCTTTCTTT. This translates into CASNTGTETEAFF.

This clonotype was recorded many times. The DNA of the CDR3 is TGTGCTAGTGGTTTGGTACAATCTGTGTGGACTAATGAAAAACTGTTTTTT. Translated: CASGLVQSVWTNEKLFF. The gene calls are TRBV12-5 and TRBJ1-4; D is undetermined. Trimming removed 0 bases at V and 2 bases at J, with 13 bases between. Germline CDR1 and CDR2: LGHNT and FRNRAP. The CDR3 is 17 residues long.

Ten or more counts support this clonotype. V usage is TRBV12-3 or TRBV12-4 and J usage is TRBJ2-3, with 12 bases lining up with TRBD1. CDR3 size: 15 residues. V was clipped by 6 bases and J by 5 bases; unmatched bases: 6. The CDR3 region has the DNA TGTGCCAGCAGCCCGGGACAGGGGGCAGGAGATACGCAGTATTTT. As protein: CASSPGQGAGDTQYF.

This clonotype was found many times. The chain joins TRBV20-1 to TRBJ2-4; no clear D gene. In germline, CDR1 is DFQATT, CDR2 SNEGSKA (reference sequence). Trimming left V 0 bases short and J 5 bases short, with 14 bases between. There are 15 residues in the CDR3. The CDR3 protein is CSARDRIKVQNIQYF. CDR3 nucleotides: TGCAGTGCTAGAGATCGGATAAAGGTCCAAAACATTCAGTACTTC.

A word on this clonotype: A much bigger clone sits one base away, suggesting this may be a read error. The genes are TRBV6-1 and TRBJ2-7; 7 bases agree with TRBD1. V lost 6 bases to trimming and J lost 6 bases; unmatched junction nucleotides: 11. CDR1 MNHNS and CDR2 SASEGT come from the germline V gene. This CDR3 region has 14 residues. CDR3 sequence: CASRVSRQGREQYF. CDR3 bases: TGTGCCAGCAGGGTTTCGAGACAGGGTCGCGAGCAGTACTTC.